Presented here are 5 T cell receptor beta chains from one specimen sequenced in a study of PD-1 blockade in classical Hodgkin lymphoma. Some clones are missing from TCRdb's copy, which holds only in-frame ones; the method was immunoSEQ multiplex PCR. The table includes 64,000 or so clones, approximately 94% detected once. The time point: cycle 4 day 1 (C4D1), after six to seven weeks of nivolumab. Relapse was seen in all patients after autologous stem cell transplantation, and brentuximab vedotin exposure was variable. The sequences come from peripheral blood mononuclear cells (PBMCs), collected before the fourth cycle of nivolumab. The receptors stem from a human donor with classical Hodgkin lymphoma.

The CDR3 region is CASSVGTNYGYTF. DNA for the CDR3: TGTGCCAGCAGCGTAGGTACTAACTATGGCTACACCTTC. The chain links TRBV9 to TRBJ1-2; D call uncertain. V lost 0 bases and J 0 bases, leaving 3 bases between the germline ends. The germline gives CDR1 SGDLS, CDR2 YYNGEE. The CDR3 runs to 13 residues.

This chain joins TRBV12-2 and TRBJ1-2; the table's D call, TRBD1, has no DNA check behind it. TRBV12-2 is listed as a pseudogene. The CDR3 consists of 19 residues. The CDR3 is CASRLDCAQGAHLPYGYTF. The CDR3 bases are TGTGCAAGTCGCTTAGATTGTGCACAGGGGGCCCACCTCCCGTATGGCTACACCTTC.

The J gene is TRBJ2-2, the V gene TRBV7-9, with D tentatively TRBD2 (6 bases). The germline V gene encodes CDR1 SEHNR and CDR2 FQNEAQ (reference sequence). The V gene lost 5 bases and the J gene lost 1 base, with 14 bases spanning the gap. The CDR3 loop spans 16 amino acids. For the CDR3, the DNA is TGTGCCAGCAGCCCCTGGGGGGATTTGAACACCGGGGAGCTGTTTTTT. As protein: CASSPWGDLNTGELFF. Looking up the rest from reference TRBV7-9 and TRBJ2-2 gives the full variable domain: DTGVSQNPRHKITKRGQNVTFRCDPISEHNRLYWYRQTLGQGPEFLTYFQNEAQLEKSRLLSDRFSAERPKGSFSTLEIQRTEQGDSAMYLCASSPWGDLNTGELFFGEGSRLTVL.

This clone came up once. The chain has TRBV5-4 and TRBJ2-4, with unresolved D. The ends were cut back, 1 base at V and 0 bases at J, with 5 bases in the middle. Per the germline V gene, CDR1 is SGHNT and CDR2 is YYREEE (reference sequence). This CDR3 region has 14 residues. CDR3 DNA: TGTGCCAGCAGCTTGAGCCAAGCCAAAAACATTCAGTACTTC. Its translation: CASSLSQAKNIQYF.

This chain connects TRBV20-1 to TRBJ2-3; no clear D gene. The germline V gene encodes CDR1 DFQATT and CDR2 SNEGSKA (reference sequence). Between the trimmed V and J ends, which lost 5 bases and 2 bases, there was a span of 2 bases. The CDR3 loop spans 10 amino acids. DNA for the CDR3: TGCAGTGCTTACACAGATACGCAGTATTTT. Translation: CSAYTDTQYF.